The clone carrying this T cell receptor beta chain was detected ten times or more. Its antigen remains unidentified. Trimming removed 3 bases from V and 0 bases from J, with 9 bases in between. From germline, CDR1 is SGHTA and CDR2 FQGNSA. This CDR3 is built from 15 residues. Someone pulled total RNA out of unfractionated whole blood. These data come from a study of human T cells and chemical hapten exposure. Findings of the study overall: TCRs at a frequency above 1 in 1000 stayed unchanged with DPC sensitization.

Individual cDNA molecules received unique molecular identifiers in the library. Original processing notes: TCR counts had a median of about 94,000 per sample and spanned roughly 23,224 to 690,600. MiXCR, run by TCRdb on the 5' RACE reads, gives a single entry per CDR3 protein. It is TCRdb's table, rather than the study itself, that gives the V and J calls and clone size. The sample lists about 81,000 distinct CDR3 sequences; 6.5% to 8.5% were seen once. This sequence was found in a male donor in good health. V gene TRBV7-2 combines with J gene TRBJ2-1; D gene unclear. CDR3: CASSLEWSSYNEQFF. Written as DNA, the CDR3 is TGTGCCAGCAGCTTGGAGTGGAGCTCCTACAATGAGCAGTTCTTC. Supplemented by reference TRBV7-2 and TRBJ2-1, the full variable domain reads GAGVSQSPSNKVTEKGKDVELRCDPISGHTALYWYRQSLGQGLEFLIYFQGNSAPDKSGLPSDRFSAERTGGSVSTLTIQRTQQEDSAVYLCASSLEWSSYNEQFFGPGTRLTVL.